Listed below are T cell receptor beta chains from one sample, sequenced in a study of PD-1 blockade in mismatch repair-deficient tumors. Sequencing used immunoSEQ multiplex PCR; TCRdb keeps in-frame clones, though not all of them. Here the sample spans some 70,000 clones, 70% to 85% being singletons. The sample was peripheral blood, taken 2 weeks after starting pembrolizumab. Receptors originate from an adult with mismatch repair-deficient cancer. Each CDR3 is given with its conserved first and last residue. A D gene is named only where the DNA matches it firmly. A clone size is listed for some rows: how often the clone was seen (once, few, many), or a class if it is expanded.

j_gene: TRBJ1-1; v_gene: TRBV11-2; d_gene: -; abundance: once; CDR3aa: CASRPDPGRQNTEAFF; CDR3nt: TGTGCCAGCAGACCTGACCCGGGACGTCAGAACACTGAAGCTTTCTTT
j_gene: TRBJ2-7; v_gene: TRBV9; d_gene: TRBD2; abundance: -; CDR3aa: CASSVGTSDSYEQYF; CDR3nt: TGTGCCAGCAGCGTAGGGACTAGCGACTCCTACGAGCAGTACTTC
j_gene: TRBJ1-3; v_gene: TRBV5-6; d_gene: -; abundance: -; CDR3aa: CASSLGDSGNTIYF; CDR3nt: TGTGCCAGCAGCTTGGGGGACTCTGGAAACACCATATATTTT
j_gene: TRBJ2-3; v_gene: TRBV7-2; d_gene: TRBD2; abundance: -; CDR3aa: CASSLAAGASGTDTQYF; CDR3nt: TGTGCCAGCAGCTTAGCAGCGGGAGCCTCGGGGACAGATACGCAGTATTTT
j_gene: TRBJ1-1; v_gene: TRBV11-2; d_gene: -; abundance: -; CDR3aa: CASSFGAAIAKTEAFF; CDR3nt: TGTGCCAGCAGCTTCGGGGCGGCCATAGCGAAGACTGAAGCTTTCTTT
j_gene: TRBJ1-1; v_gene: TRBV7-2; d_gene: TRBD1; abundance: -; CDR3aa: CASSSPDRRTEAFF; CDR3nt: TGTGCCAGCAGCTCCCCGGACAGGAGAACTGAAGCTTTCTTT
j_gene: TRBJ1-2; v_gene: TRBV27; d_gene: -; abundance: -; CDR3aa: CASSLKARSGVNYGYTF; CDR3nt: TGTGCCAGCAGTTTAAAGGCCAGATCCGGGGTTAACTATGGCTACACCTTC
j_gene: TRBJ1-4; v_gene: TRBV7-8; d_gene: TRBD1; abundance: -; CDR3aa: CASSLGDRANEKLFF; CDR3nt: TGTGCCAGCAGCTTAGGGGACAGGGCGAATGAAAAACTGTTTTTT
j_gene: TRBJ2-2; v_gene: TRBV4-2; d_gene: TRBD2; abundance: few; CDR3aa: CASSQASGRRGNTGELFF; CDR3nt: TGTGCCAGCAGCCAAGCTAGCGGGAGAAGGGGGAACACCGGGGAGCTGTTTTTT
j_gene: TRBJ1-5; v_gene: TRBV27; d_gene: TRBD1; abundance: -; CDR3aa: CASSLRTGNQPQHF; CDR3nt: TGTGCCAGCAGTTTACGGACAGGGAATCAGCCCCAGCATTTT
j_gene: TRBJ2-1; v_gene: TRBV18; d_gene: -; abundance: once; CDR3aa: CASSPGQYNEQFF; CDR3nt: TGTGCCAGCTCACCGGGCCAATACAATGAGCAGTTCTTC
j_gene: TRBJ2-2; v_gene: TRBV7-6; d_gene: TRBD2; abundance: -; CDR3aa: CASSSGLAWPTHLPGELFF; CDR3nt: TGTGCCAGCAGCTCCGGACTAGCATGGCCTACGCATCTCCCCGGGGAGCTGTTTTTT
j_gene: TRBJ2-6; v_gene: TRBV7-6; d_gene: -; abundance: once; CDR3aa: CASSLAPSGANVLTF; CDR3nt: TGTGCCAGCAGCTTAGCGCCCTCTGGGGCCAACGTCCTGACTTTC
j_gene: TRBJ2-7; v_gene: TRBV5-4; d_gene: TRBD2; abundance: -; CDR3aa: CASSLTSGSSYEQYF; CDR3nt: TGTGCCAGCAGCCTGACTAGCGGGAGCTCCTACGAGCAGTACTTC
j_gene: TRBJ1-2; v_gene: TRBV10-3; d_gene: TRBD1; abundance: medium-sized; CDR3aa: CAITQDRGDYGYTF; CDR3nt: TGTGCCATCACCCAGGACAGGGGTGACTATGGCTACACCTTC
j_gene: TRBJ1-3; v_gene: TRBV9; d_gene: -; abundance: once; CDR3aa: CASSVGSGSGNTIYF; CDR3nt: TGTGCCAGCAGCGTAGGGTCGGGATCTGGAAACACCATATATTTT
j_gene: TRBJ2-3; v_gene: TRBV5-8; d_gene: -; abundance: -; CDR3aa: CASSLSAGTDTQYF; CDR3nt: TGTGCCAGCAGCTTGTCGGCAGGCACAGATACGCAGTATTTT
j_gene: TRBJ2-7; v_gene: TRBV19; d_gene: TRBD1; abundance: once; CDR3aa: CASSVTGVYEQYF; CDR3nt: TGTGCCAGTAGCGTAACAGGGGTCTACGAGCAGTACTTC
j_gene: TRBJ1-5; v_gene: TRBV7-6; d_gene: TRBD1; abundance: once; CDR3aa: CASSLEQGQFPNQPQHF; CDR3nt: TGTGCCAGCAGCTTAGAACAGGGACAGTTCCCCAATCAGCCCCAGCATTTT
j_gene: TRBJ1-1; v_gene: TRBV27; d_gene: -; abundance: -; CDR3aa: CASSLREGTEAFF; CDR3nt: TGTGCCAGCAGTTTGAGGGAGGGCACTGAAGCTTTCTTT